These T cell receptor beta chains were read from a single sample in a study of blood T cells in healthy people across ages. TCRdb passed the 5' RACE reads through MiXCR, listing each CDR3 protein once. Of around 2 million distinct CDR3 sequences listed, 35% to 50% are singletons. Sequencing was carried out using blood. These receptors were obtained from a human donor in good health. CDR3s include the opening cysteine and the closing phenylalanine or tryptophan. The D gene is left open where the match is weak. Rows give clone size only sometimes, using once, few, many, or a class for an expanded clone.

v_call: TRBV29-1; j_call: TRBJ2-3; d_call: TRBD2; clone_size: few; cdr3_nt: TGCAGCGTTGAAGGTAGCGGGGGGGTCACAGATACGCAGTATTTT; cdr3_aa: CSVEGSGGVTDTQYF
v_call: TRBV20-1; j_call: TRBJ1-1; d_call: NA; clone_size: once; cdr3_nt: TGCAGTGCGCACCTCTCGGGGGATGGGACTGAAGCTTTCTTT; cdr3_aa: CSAHLSGDGTEAFF
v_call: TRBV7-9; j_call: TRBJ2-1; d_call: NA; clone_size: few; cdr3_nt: TGTGCCAGCAGCTTGGGGGCCACCGTCCACATGAATGAGCAGTTCTTC; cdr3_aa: CASSLGATVHMNEQFF
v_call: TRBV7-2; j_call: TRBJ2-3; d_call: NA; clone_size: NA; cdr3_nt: TGTGCCAGCAGCTATAGGGGTGCGGGGGCTCCCGATACGCAGTATTTT; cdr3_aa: CASSYRGAGAPDTQYF
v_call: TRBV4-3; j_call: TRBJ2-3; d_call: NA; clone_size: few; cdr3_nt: TGCGCCAGCAGCCAAGATTACGGGATGTGGACAGATACGCAGTATTTT; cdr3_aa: CASSQDYGMWTDTQYF
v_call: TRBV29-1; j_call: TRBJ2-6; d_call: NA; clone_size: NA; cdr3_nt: TGCAGCGTTGAAGATCTAAGCTCTGGGGCCAACGTCCGGACTTTC; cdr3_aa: CSVEDLSSGANVRTF
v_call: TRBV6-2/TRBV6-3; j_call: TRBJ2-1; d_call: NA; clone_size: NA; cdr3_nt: TGTGCCAGCAGGGAATCGGGCTCCTACAATGAGCAGTTCTTC; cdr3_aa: CASRESGSYNEQFF
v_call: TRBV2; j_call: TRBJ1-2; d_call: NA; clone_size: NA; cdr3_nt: TGTGCCAGCAGGCAATACCCGGGGGTCTATGGCTACACCTTT; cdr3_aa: CASRQYPGVYGYTF
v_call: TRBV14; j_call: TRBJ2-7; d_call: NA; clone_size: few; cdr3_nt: TGTGCCAGCAGCCGTAGCAGGTACGAGCAGTACTTC; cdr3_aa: CASSRSRYEQYF
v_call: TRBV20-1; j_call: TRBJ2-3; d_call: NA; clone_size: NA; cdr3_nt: TGCAGTGCTAGAGATCTTGAAGCGTGGGGGTCCCCAGATACGCAGTATTTT; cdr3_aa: CSARDLEAWGSPDTQYF
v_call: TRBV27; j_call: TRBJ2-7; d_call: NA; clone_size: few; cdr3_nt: TGTGCCAGCAGTTGGGGAGACTCCTACGAGCAGTACTTC; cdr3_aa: CASSWGDSYEQYF
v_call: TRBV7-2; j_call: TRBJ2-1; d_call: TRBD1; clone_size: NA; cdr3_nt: TGTGCCAGCAGCCCTCGACAGGGTATCCTAAATGAGCAGTTCTTC; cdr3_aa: CASSPRQGILNEQFF
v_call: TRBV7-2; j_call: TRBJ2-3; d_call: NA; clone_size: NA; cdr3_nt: TGTGCCAGCAGCTTAATTCAAGGGCACACAGATACGCAGTATTTT; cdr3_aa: CASSLIQGHTDTQYF
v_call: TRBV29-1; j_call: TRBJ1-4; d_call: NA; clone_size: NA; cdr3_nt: TGCAGCGCCGGGGCGGGGGGCCAAGAAAAACTGTTTTTT; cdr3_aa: CSAGAGGQEKLFF
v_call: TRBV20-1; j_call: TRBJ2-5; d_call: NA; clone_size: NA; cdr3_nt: TGCAGTGCCCCCGTGGGCGGGTACCAAGAGACCCAGTACTTC; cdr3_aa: CSAPVGGYQETQYF
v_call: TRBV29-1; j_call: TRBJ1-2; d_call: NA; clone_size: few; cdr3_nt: TGCAGCGTTGAAAGACAGGATAACTATGGCTACACCTTC; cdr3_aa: CSVERQDNYGYTF
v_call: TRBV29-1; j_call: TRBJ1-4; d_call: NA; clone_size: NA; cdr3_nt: TGCAGCGTTGAAGATCGACGCGTCGGTGAAAAACTGTTTTTT; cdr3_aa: CSVEDRRVGEKLFF
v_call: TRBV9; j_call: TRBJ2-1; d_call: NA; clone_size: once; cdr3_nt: TGTGCCAGCAGCGTAAGTTCAGGGGATTACGATGAGCAGTTCTTC; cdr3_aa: CASSVSSGDYDEQFF
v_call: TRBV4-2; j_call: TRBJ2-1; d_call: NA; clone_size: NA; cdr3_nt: TGTGCCAGCAGCCAAGGGGCGAGGGGTAGGGAGAATGAGCAGTTCTTC; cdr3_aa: CASSQGARGRENEQFF
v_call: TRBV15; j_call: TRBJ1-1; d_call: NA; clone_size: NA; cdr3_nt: TGTGCCACCAGCAGAGATCAAGGGGGCACTGAAGCTTTCTTT; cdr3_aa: CATSRDQGGTEAFF
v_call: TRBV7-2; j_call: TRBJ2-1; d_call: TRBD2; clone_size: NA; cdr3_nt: TGTGCCAGCAGCTTAGAAGCGGGGTTTTACAATGAGCAGTTCTTC; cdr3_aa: CASSLEAGFYNEQFF
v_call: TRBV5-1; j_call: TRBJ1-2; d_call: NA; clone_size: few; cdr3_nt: TGCGCCAGCACCTCTCCTCCCAACTATGGCTACACCTTC; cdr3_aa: CASTSPPNYGYTF
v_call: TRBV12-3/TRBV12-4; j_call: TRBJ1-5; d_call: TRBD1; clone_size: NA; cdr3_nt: TGTGCCAGCACAATCCAGGGGGCTGGGGATCAGCCCCAGCATTTT; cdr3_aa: CASTIQGAGDQPQHF
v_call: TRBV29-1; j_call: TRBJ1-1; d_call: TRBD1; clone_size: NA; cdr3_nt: TGCAGCGCTCAAGACAGGGGCAACACTGAAGCTTTCTTT; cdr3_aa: CSAQDRGNTEAFF